These 28 T cell receptor beta chains originate from one sample sequenced in a study of OX40 agonist ivuxolimab in advanced cancers. This table comes from immunoSEQ multiplex PCR, and its TCRdb copy is limited to in-frame clones, with some not included. The table lists about 61,000 clones, approximately 81% of them singletons, with around 0.52% in the top ten. The sample consisted of CD4+ or CD8+ T cells sorted from blood, taken in a trial of the OX40 agonist ivuxolimab. These TCRs come from an adult with an advanced solid tumor such as melanoma, head and neck, liver or kidney cancer.

This sequence joins TRBV7-9 and TRBJ2-5; D gene ambiguous. The DNA end favors TRBJ2-7, so the J call may be wrong. CDR1 and CDR2 from the germline V gene are SEHNR and FQNEAQ (reference sequence). This CDR3 is built from 14 residues. The CDR3 DNA follows: TGTGCCAGCAGTTCCCTAAACAGCCGATCCGAGCAGTACTTC. This codes for CASSSLNSRSEQYF.

The rearrangement uses TRBV5-6 and TRBJ1-2; D gene ambiguous. The germline V gene encodes CDR1 SGHDT and CDR2 YYEEEE. V gave up 2 bases and J gave up 6 bases, with 17 bases separating them. The CDR3 extends over 15 amino acids. The CDR3 protein is CASSFGGWPPHGYTF. CDR3 bases: TGTGCCAGCAGCTTCGGCGGGTGGCCCCCGCATGGCTACACCTTC. Full variable domain (rest looked up from reference TRBV5-6 and TRBJ1-2): DAGVTQSPTHLIKTRGQQVTLRCSPKSGHDTVSWYQQALGQGPQFIFQYYEEEERQRGNFPDRFSGHQFPNYSSELNVNALLLGDSALYLCASSFGGWPPHGYTFGSGTRLTVV.

The rearrangement uses TRBV6-1 and TRBJ1-2; D perhaps matches TRBD1 (5 bases). The V gene lost 2 bases and the J gene lost 3 bases, with 13 bases spanning the gap. CDR3 length: 15 amino acids. The germline CDR1 and CDR2 sequences are MNHNS and SASEGT. The CDR3 here is CASSERLPRDYGYTF. CDR3 DNA: TGTGCCAGCAGTGAACGGCTCCCCAGGGACTATGGCTACACCTTC.

By share, this clone ranks as medium-sized. The chain joins TRBV15 to TRBJ2-2, with 8 bases lining up with TRBD2. The CDR3 totals 16 residues. Germline trimming cut 0 bases from V and 8 bases from J; bases unmatched to any gene: 8. The germline V gene has CDR1 LNHNV and CDR2 YYDKDF (reference sequence). The chain's CDR3 is CATSRDKASGQGELFF. In DNA, the CDR3 is TGTGCCACCAGCAGAGATAAGGCTAGCGGGCAGGGGGAGCTGTTTTTT.

The chain carries TRBV4-2 and TRBJ2-3; D is uncertain. From germline, CDR1 is LGHNA and CDR2 YNFKEQ. The CDR3 contains 12 residues. V was shortened by 0 bases and J by 5 bases, with 3 bases between the two germline ends. DNA of the CDR3: TGTGCCAGCAGCCAAGAGGGAGATACGCAGTATTTT. Translated: CASSQEGDTQYF.

V gene TRBV18 combines with J gene TRBJ2-5; TRBD2 might be the D (5 bases). The germline V gene has CDR1 KGHSH and CDR2 LQKENI. The CDR3 is 15 residues long. V lost 2 bases and J 1 base, leaving 11 bases between the germline ends. DNA for the CDR3: TGTGCCAGCTCACCAAGGAGCGGAGTCCAAGAGACCCAGTACTTC. Translated, it gives CASSPRSGVQETQYF.

This clone has a handful of counts. The chain joins TRBV19 to TRBJ2-7, with D perhaps TRBD1 or TRBD2 (5 bases each). V was shortened by 1 base and J by 3 bases, with 13 bases between the two germline ends. The CDR3 consists of 15 residues. CDR1 and CDR2 (germline): LNHDA, SQIVND (reference sequence). The DNA for the CDR3 is TGTGCCAGTAGTATAGGGGGGTACCCCCTCTACGAGCAGTACTTC. Translated, it gives CASSIGGYPLYEQYF.

This chain uses TRBV28 with TRBJ1-2; D gene uncertain. Per germline, CDR1 MDHEN and CDR2 SYDVKM. V shed 3 bases and J shed 4 bases, with 15 bases lying between them. The CDR3 has 15 residues. CDR3 nucleotide sequence: TGTGCCAGCAGTTTCGTATATCTGGGCAGCTATGGCTACACCTTC. Its translation: CASSFVYLGSYGYTF.

This rearrangement joins TRBV4-1 to TRBJ2-6; no definite D call. V lost 3 bases to trimming and J lost 0 bases, with 6 bases between them. The CDR3 contains 15 residues. CDR1 and CDR2 from the germline V gene are MGHRA and YSYEKL. The CDR3 region is CASSHPNSGANVLTF. DNA of the CDR3: TGCGCCAGCAGCCACCCGAACTCTGGGGCCAACGTCCTGACTTTC.

The chain joins TRBV5-1 to TRBJ2-7, with 7 bases that match TRBD2. Germline V lookup: CDR1 SGHRS, CDR2 YFSETQ. With V trimmed by 5 bases and J by 1 base, 6 bases remained unmatched. CDR3 size: 14 residues. Written as DNA, the CDR3 is TGCGCCAGCAGTGCGGGGGTTAGTTCCTACGAGCAGTACTTC. Its protein product is CASSAGVSSYEQYF.

This clone was picked up a small number of times. The V call is TRBV14, the J call TRBJ2-5; TRBD1 matches 10 bases. Germline CDR1 and CDR2: SGHDN and FVKESK. With V trimmed by 6 bases and J by 2 bases, 3 bases remained unmatched. The CDR3 is 14 amino acids. The CDR3 region is CASRPGQGQETQYF. In nucleotides, the CDR3 is TGTGCCAGCAGACCGGGACAGGGGCAAGAGACCCAGTACTTC.

The J gene is TRBJ1-1, the V gene TRBV30; 7 nucleotides agree with TRBD1. Trimming took 2 bases from V and 1 from J; bases not matched to a gene: 4. Per germline, CDR1 GTSNPN and CDR2 SVGIG (reference sequence). The CDR3 has 14 amino acids. In DNA form, the CDR3 reads TGTGCCTGGAGTCGTAGGGACAGGAACACTGAAGCTTTCTTT. It specifies CAWSRRDRNTEAFF.

Comments on this clone: Sequence at one end of the junction differs from germline and may be a read error. This chain links TRBV2 with TRBJ2-1, with TRBD2 matching over 11 bases. Germline CDR1 is SNHLY and CDR2 is FYNNEI. The CDR3 is made up of 12 amino acids. The CDR3 is CASSSGTSGLLF. CDR3 coding DNA: TGTGCCAGCAGTTCCGGGACTAGCGGTCTCCTCTTC.

The rearrangement joins TRBV6-5 to TRBJ2-2; D is perhaps TRBD1 (5 bases). The V gene's germline CDR1 is MNHEY and CDR2 SVGAGI. V shed 7 bases and J shed 1 base, with 10 bases lying between them. This CDR3 spans 14 amino acids. The CDR3 DNA follows: TGTGCCAGCATAGGACAACTGAACACCGGGGAGCTGTTTTTT. Its protein is CASIGQLNTGELFF.

The CDR3 DNA follows: TGCGCCAGCAGCTTCACTAGCGGGATTTTGAATGAGCAGTTCTTC. It encodes CASSFTSGILNEQFF. The V and J genes are TRBV5-1 and TRBJ2-1, with 10 bases identical to TRBD2. Looked up from germline, CDR1 is SGHRS and CDR2 is YFSETQ. The CDR3 totals 15 residues. Trimming at V came to 2 bases and at J to 7 bases, leaving 6 bases not matched to a gene.

This clone showed up just a few times. This CDR3 reads CASSDGAGAYEQYF. The CDR3 DNA is TGTGCCAGCAGCGATGGAGCGGGAGCGTACGAGCAGTACTTC. V usage is TRBV5-4 and J usage is TRBJ2-7, with 8 bases identical to TRBD2. CDR1 is SGHNT and CDR2 is YYREEE in the germline V gene (reference sequence). This CDR3 comprises 14 residues. V was pared by 4 bases and J by 4 bases, with 7 bases of the junction left unmatched.

The rearrangement joins TRBV11-2 to TRBJ2-7; D perhaps matches TRBD1 (6 bases). In germline, CDR1 is SGHAT, CDR2 FQNNGV. The CDR3 is 16 residues long. The V and J ends lost 5 bases and 4 bases respectively, with 21 bases between them. CDR3 bases: TGTGCCAGCAGCGCACATTGGGACAAGAGTGCGTACGAGCAGTACTTC. Protein product: CASSAHWDKSAYEQYF.

The rearrangement links TRBV5-4 to TRBJ2-1; maybe TRBD2 (6 bases). CDR1 and CDR2 (germline): SGHNT, YYREEE (reference sequence). V lost 0 bases and J lost 4, with 11 bases in between. The CDR3 length is 15 residues. CDR3 nucleotides: TGTGCCAGCAGCTTGGCTAGCGCGGCTTACAATGAGCAGTTCTTC. Translated, it gives CASSLASAAYNEQFF. Together with reference TRBV5-4 and TRBJ2-1, the CDR3 gives the full variable domain: ETGVTQSPTHLIKTRGQQVTLRCSSQSGHNTVSWYQQALGQGPQFIFQYYREEENGRGNFPPRFSGLQFPNYSSELNVNALELDDSALYLCASSLASAAYNEQFFGPGTRLTVL.

The V call is TRBV9, the J call TRBJ2-3; D is possibly TRBD2 (6 bases). Per the germline V gene, CDR1 is SGDLS and CDR2 is YYNGEE. The CDR3 has 15 residues. Trimming pared 4 bases from V and 3 bases from J, leaving 15 bases between. CDR3 region: CASSSLRGRTDTQYF. The CDR3 DNA sequence: TGTGCCAGCAGCTCTCTCCGGGGGAGAACAGATACGCAGTATTTT.

V and J are TRBV6-5 and TRBJ2-3; 8 nucleotides align to TRBD2. Per germline, CDR1 MNHEY and CDR2 SVGAGI. This CDR3 region has 15 residues. V shed 7 bases, J shed 0 bases, and the junction held 6 bases outside the gene matches. The DNA for the CDR3 is TGTGCCAGCAAACTAGCGGATTCTAGCACAGATACGCAGTATTTT. It is translated as CASKLADSSTDTQYF.

The rearrangement joins TRBV11-2 to TRBJ2-3; tentatively, D is TRBD2 (5 bases). V lost 5 bases and J lost 2, with 14 bases in between. Germline V CDR1 and CDR2: SGHAT, FQNNGV. The CDR3 length is 15 residues. The CDR3 here is CASSPLVVTTDTQYF. For the CDR3, the DNA is TGTGCCAGCAGCCCACTAGTAGTTACCACAGATACGCAGTATTTT.

The sample holds one count of this clone. V usage is TRBV28 and J usage is TRBJ2-3, with 15 bases aligning to TRBD2. Trimming took 5 bases from V and 2 from J; bases not matched to a gene: 8. Germline V gene sequence: CDR1 MDHEN, CDR2 SYDVKM. The CDR3 is 18 residues long. The CDR3 DNA follows: TGTGCCAGCAGTCCGGGACTAGCGGGAGGTTTCGTCACAGATACGCAGTATTTT. Its protein is CASSPGLAGGFVTDTQYF.

This clone has just a few counts. The chain uses TRBV28 and TRBJ2-5; the D call may be TRBD1 or TRBD2 (6 bases each). Trimming took 7 bases from V and 5 from J, leaving 20 bases between them. Germline assignment: CDR1 MDHEN and CDR2 SYDVKM. CDR3 length: 15 amino acids. CDR3 nucleotides: TGTGCCAGCAAGGGGAGTGAGGGGGGCGAGGAGACCCAGTACTTC. It translates to CASKGSEGGEETQYF. Full variable domain (remainder filled in from reference TRBV28 and TRBJ2-5): DVKVTQSSRYLVKRTGEKVFLECVQDMDHENMFWYRQDPGLGLRLIYFSYDVKMKEKGDIPEGYSVSREKKERFSLILESASTNQTSMYLCASKGSEGGEETQYFGPGTRLLVL.

The CDR3 sequence is CASSWGRNNEQFF. As DNA, the CDR3 is TGTGCCAGCAGCTGGGGACGCAACAATGAGCAGTTCTTC. This chain connects TRBV5-8 to TRBJ2-1; possibly TRBD1 or TRBD2 for D (5 bases each). There are 13 residues in the CDR3. Per the germline V gene, CDR1 is SGHTS and CDR2 is YDEGEE. Trimming removed 3 bases from V and 5 bases from J, with 9 bases in between.

This CDR3 reads CASSPPTGIGNEQFF. As DNA, the CDR3 is TGTGCCAGCTCACCACCGACGGGAATAGGCAATGAGCAGTTCTTC. J is TRBJ2-1 and V is TRBV18; D is perhaps TRBD2 (5 bases). V lost 0 bases to trimming and J lost 6 bases, with 12 bases between them. The CDR3 extends over 15 amino acids. Germline CDR1 KGHSH, CDR2 LQKENI.

This sequence joins TRBV5-6 and TRBJ2-1, with 9 bases identical to TRBD2. The CDR3 loop spans 15 amino acids. Germline CDR1 is SGHDT and CDR2 is YYEEEE. V was pared by 2 bases and J by 7 bases, with 7 bases of the junction left unmatched. CDR3 loop: CASSFGGLAGNEQFF. The CDR3 DNA reads as TGTGCCAGCAGCTTCGGAGGTCTAGCGGGGAATGAGCAGTTCTTC.

The chain combines TRBV7-8 with TRBJ2-5; 8 bases agree with TRBD2. Germline CDR1 is SGHVS and CDR2 is FQNEAQ. The V segment lost 4 bases and the J segment 4 bases; nucleotides outside the gene matches: 14. This CDR3 comprises 17 residues. The CDR3 loop is CASSSTIGAGGRETQYF. Written as DNA, the CDR3 is TGTGCCAGCAGCTCCACGATCGGGGCGGGAGGCAGAGAGACCCAGTACTTC.

This chain uses TRBV18 with TRBJ2-6; weak D call: TRBD1 (6 bases). With 2 bases removed from V and 2 bases from J, the gap between germline ends came to 16 bases. Looked up from germline, CDR1 is KGHSH and CDR2 is LQKENI. The CDR3 totals 18 residues. The CDR3 sequence is CASSPIGTGRTGANVLTF. CDR3 in DNA: TGTGCCAGCTCACCAATTGGCACAGGGAGAACTGGGGCCAACGTCCTGACTTTC.